This record looks at one T cell receptor (beta chain) sequence and its context. Its antigen remains unknown. Trimming stripped 0 bases from V and 0 bases from J, with 12 bases between. This CDR3 contains 17 residues. Germline values: CDR1 MNHEY, CDR2 SMNVEV (reference sequence). Researchers ran the PCR with 60 Vbeta and 13 Jbeta primers. The protocol was immunoSEQ multiplex PCR, while the TCRdb copy is restricted to in-frame clones and leaves out a portion. The table shows some 100,000 clones, with roughly four fifths occurring only once. The record originates from a study of cytomegalovirus exposure and HLA in healthy donors. In the study overall: Early released data comprised around 79 million unique TCRs from HLA-typed donors.

Whole-study findings and limits: V segments that were indistinguishable, TRBV6-2 and TRBV6-3 among them, were omitted from analysis. Most of the TCR beta V segments (in an earlier analysis) were productive either about 87% or about 30% of the time. Judged likely to be a sequencing artifact was a cluster of highly shared sequence variants.

This chain connects TRBV27 to TRBJ2-1, with D maybe TRBD2 (6 bases). The sequenced sample consisted of PBMCs. This sequence originates from a male donor in good health and CMV-seropositive. The CDR3 bases are TGTGCCAGCAGTTTATCGATGGGGGGTTACTCCTACAATGAGCAGTTCTTC. Its translation: CASSLSMGGYSYNEQFF.